Listed below are T cell receptor beta chains from one sample, sequenced in a study of spatial heterogeneity in lung cancer. Each CDR3 protein is one row after TCRdb ran MiXCR on the 5' RACE reads. The table includes more than 80,000 distinct CDR3 sequences, about 12% detected once. Material: PBMCs, obtained at surgery. The receptors originated from a male donor with early-stage non-small cell lung cancer. Each CDR3 is given with its conserved first and last residue. A D gene is named only where the DNA matches it firmly. The size of a clone is reported for some rows only, either as once, few or many, or as a class for expanded clones.

size,V,D,length,J,DNA,CDR3
few,TRBV20-1,TRBD1,15,TRBJ1-5,TGCAGTGCTAGTCCCGGGACAGGAGTAAATCAGCCCCAGCATTTT,CSASPGTGVNQPQHF
.,TRBV7-3,.,13,TRBJ2-7,TGTGCCAGCAGCTTAAGTCCACAGGAGGAGCAGTACTTC,CASSLSPQEEQYF
many,TRBV12-3/TRBV12-4,.,12,TRBJ2-5,TGTGCCAGCAGCCGGTCTAGAGAGACCCAGTACTTC,CASSRSRETQYF
.,TRBV24-1,.,14,TRBJ2-1,TGTGCCACCAGTGATCCCCGGGGCTCAGATGAGCAGTTCTTC,CATSDPRGSDEQFF
many,TRBV7-3,.,13,TRBJ1-1,TGTGCCAGCAGCCGGGATCCGAACACTGAAGCTTTCTTT,CASSRDPNTEAFF
.,TRBV6-1,TRBD1,16,TRBJ2-7,TGTGCCAGCATAAGAATATCGACAGGGAGCGTTAGCGAGCAGTACTTC,CASIRISTGSVSEQYF
few,TRBV4-1,.,14,TRBJ2-5,TGCGCCAGCAGCCAAATAGCGGTGGCGGCGACCCAGTACTTC,CASSQIAVAATQYF
.,TRBV7-8,.,14,TRBJ1-1,TGTGCCAGCAGACAAACAGTGATGAACACTGAAGCTTTCTTT,CASRQTVMNTEAFF
.,TRBV20-1,TRBD2,16,TRBJ2-3,TGCAGTGCTAGAGATTTGGGTAGCGGGGGCACAGATACGCAGTATTTT,CSARDLGSGGTDTQYF
.,TRBV4-1,.,17,TRBJ2-3,TGCGCCAGCAGCCTAGCATCAGGGGGGACTGGCACAGATACGCAGTATTTT,CASSLASGGTGTDTQYF
.,TRBV4-3,TRBD1,14,TRBJ1-1,TGCGCCAGCAGCCATGGAACAGGGGTTACTGAAGCTTTCTTT,CASSHGTGVTEAFF
.,TRBV12-3/TRBV12-4,TRBD2,16,TRBJ2-1,TGTGCCAGCAGTTTCCTTATAGGTAGCGGGGGGAATGAGCAGTTCTTC,CASSFLIGSGGNEQFF
.,TRBV6-2/TRBV6-3,TRBD1,16,TRBJ1-5,TGTGCCAGCAGTCGGCCCGGGACAGGAAGTATCTGGCCCCAGCATTTT,CASSRPGTGSIWPQHF
few,TRBV3-1,.,14,TRBJ1-1,TGTGCCAGCAGCCAAGAACTGAGGGGTACTGAAGCTTTCTTT,CASSQELRGTEAFF
many,TRBV24-1,TRBD2,19,TRBJ2-1,TGTGCCACCAGTGATTACTTGACTAGCGGGGGTCGCTCCTACAATGAGCAGTTCTTC,CATSDYLTSGGRSYNEQFF
.,TRBV28,.,13,TRBJ2-3,TGTGCCAGCAGAACAGGGCCTCCAGATACGCAGTATTTT,CASRTGPPDTQYF
many,TRBV6-5,.,14,TRBJ2-1,TGTGCCAGCAGTTATAAGGGACCCTACAATGAGCAGTTCTTC,CASSYKGPYNEQFF
.,TRBV7-3,.,17,TRBJ1-4,TGTGCCAGCAGCTTGCGCCAGGGAGGAACCTTTAATGAAAAACTGTTTTTT,CASSLRQGGTFNEKLFF
few,TRBV12-3/TRBV12-4,TRBD1,15,TRBJ1-4,TGTGCCAGCAGCTTAACAGGGGTGGCTAATGAAAAACTGTTTTTT,CASSLTGVANEKLFF
.,TRBV28,TRBD1,16,TRBJ2-7,TGTGCCAGCAGTTTATCGGGACAGGGCCACTCCTACGAGCAGTACTTC,CASSLSGQGHSYEQYF
many,TRBV12-3/TRBV12-4,TRBD1,14,TRBJ2-4,TGTGCCAGCACCGGGACAGGGGGCTCAAACATTCAGTACTTC,CASTGTGGSNIQYF
.,TRBV15,TRBD1,17,TRBJ2-7,TGTGCCACCAGCAAGACGGGACAGGGGGCATTGTCCTACGAGCAGTACTTC,CATSKTGQGALSYEQYF
few,TRBV6-2/TRBV6-3,TRBD2,16,TRBJ2-1,TGTGCCAGCAGCCCCGTAAGCGGGAGGGCCCAGAATGAGCAGTTCTTC,CASSPVSGRAQNEQFF
few,TRBV18,.,17,TRBJ2-2,TGTGCCAGCTCACCAGAGTTCGGACAGCCGCGGACCGGGGAGCTGTTTTTT,CASSPEFGQPRTGELFF
.,TRBV10-3,TRBD1,16,TRBJ1-3,TGTGCCATCAGCGCCGGGACAGGGTTTTCAGGAAACACCATATATTTT,CAISAGTGFSGNTIYF
.,TRBV29-1,.,12,TRBJ1-3,TGCAGCGCCCAGCAAGCTGGAAACACCATATATTTT,CSAQQAGNTIYF
few,TRBV7-9,TRBD1,15,TRBJ2-7,TGTGCCAGCAGCCCCATGACAGGGGGCGGCTACGAGCAGTACTTC,CASSPMTGGGYEQYF
few,TRBV29-1,.,11,TRBJ2-3,TGCAGCGTTGAGCCGACAGGTACGCAGTATTTT,CSVEPTGTQYF
many,TRBV7-3,.,16,TRBJ2-6,TGTGCCAGCAGCCTCGAGGGAGTCTCTGGGGCCAACGTCCTGACTTTC,CASSLEGVSGANVLTF
many,TRBV7-2,.,17,TRBJ1-5,TGTGCCAGCAGCTTAGCGGGTGGTGGAGGGTTAACTCAGCCCCAGCATTTT,CASSLAGGGGLTQPQHF
.,TRBV20-1,TRBD2,19,TRBJ2-7,TGCAGTGCTAGAACCCCCACCGGGACTAGCACAAAAGGCGCCTACGAGCAGTACTTC,CSARTPTGTSTKGAYEQYF
.,TRBV9,TRBD1,14,TRBJ2-2,TGTGCCAGCAGCCCGACAGGGGCGGCCGGGGAGCTGTTTTTT,CASSPTGAAGELFF
many,TRBV4-1,TRBD2,18,TRBJ2-5,TGCGCCAGCGGACCTAGCGGGACCGGTTCCCCCACAAAAGGGACCCAGTACTTC,CASGPSGTGSPTKGTQYF
few,TRBV9,.,14,TRBJ2-7,TGTGCCAGCAGCGTAGAGTTAGACTCCTACGAGCAGTACTTC,CASSVELDSYEQYF
few,TRBV15,.,15,TRBJ2-1,TGTGCCACCAGCAGAGAAAAGATCCAGGGCAATGAGCAGTTCTTC,CATSREKIQGNEQFF
.,TRBV4-3,TRBD2,16,TRBJ2-2,TGCGCCAGCAGCCAAGCTCTGACTAGCGGCACCGGGGAGCTGTTTTTT,CASSQALTSGTGELFF
few,TRBV7-9,.,14,TRBJ2-7,TGTGCCAGCAGCCGTACGACAGTACCCTACGAGCAGTACTTC,CASSRTTVPYEQYF
many,TRBV6-2/TRBV6-3,TRBD2,15,TRBJ2-3,TGTGCCAGCAGTTACTACGGGAGGGACACAGATACGCAGTATTTT,CASSYYGRDTDTQYF
many,TRBV5-1,TRBD2,17,TRBJ2-1,TGCGCCAGCAGCAGGCGGCAACTAGCGGGAGAATACAATGAGCAGTTCTTC,CASSRRQLAGEYNEQFF
few,TRBV7-6,.,14,TRBJ2-5,TGTGCCAGCAGCCTCAGTACGGGGATAGAGACCCAGTACTTC,CASSLSTGIETQYF
.,TRBV14,.,17,TRBJ2-6,TGTGCCAGCAGCCCCTCTTTAGTTTACTCTGGGGCCAACGTCCTGACTTTC,CASSPSLVYSGANVLTF
.,TRBV3-2,.,19,TRBJ1-1,TGTGCCAGCAGCCAAGAGGCCGATCAATGGGGCAGCAAGAACACTGAAGCTTTCTTT,CASSQEADQWGSKNTEAFF
.,TRBV3-1,TRBD1,18,TRBJ1-1,TGTGCCAGCAGCCCCCCCCGACAGGGAGTCGACCAGGACACTGAAGCTTTCTTT,CASSPPRQGVDQDTEAFF
few,TRBV12-3/TRBV12-4,.,13,TRBJ1-3,TGTGCCAGCAGACACGCCTCTGGAAACACCATATATTTT,CASRHASGNTIYF
few,TRBV23-1,.,14,TRBJ2-5,TGCGCCAGCAGTCAATCACAAGGGGGAGAGACCCAGTACTTC,CASSQSQGGETQYF
.,TRBV9,.,16,TRBJ1-4,TGTGCCAGCAGCACTCAAGACGGGAGTCTTAATGAAAAACTGTTTTTT,CASSTQDGSLNEKLFF
.,TRBV20-1,TRBD2,16,TRBJ2-3,TGCAGTGCTAGGCCCCCCAGCGGGAGGAGGACAGATACGCAGTATTTT,CSARPPSGRRTDTQYF
.,TRBV21-1,.,18,TRBJ2-1,TGTGCCAGCAGCAAAGGGGAAAGTAGAGAACCGGCTTACAATGAGCAGTTCTTC,CASSKGESREPAYNEQFF
.,TRBV4-3,.,15,TRBJ1-1,TGCGCCAGCAGCCAAGTAGGTCAGACAAACACTGAAGCTTTCTTT,CASSQVGQTNTEAFF
few,TRBV9,.,15,TRBJ1-1,TGTGCCAGCAGCCCCCACCCCCAGTGGAACACTGAAGCTTTCTTT,CASSPHPQWNTEAFF
.,TRBV5-1,.,12,TRBJ1-4,TGCGCCAGCAGCTTGCATAATGAAAAACTGTTTTTT,CASSLHNEKLFF
many,TRBV12-3/TRBV12-4,.,12,TRBJ2-2,TGTGCCTGTAGGCAGCACACCGGGGAGCTGTTTTTT,CACRQHTGELFF
.,TRBV6-2/TRBV6-3,TRBD1,16,TRBJ1-5,TGTGCCAGCAGTTACTACGAGGGGGCCGGCAATCAGCCCCAGCATTTT,CASSYYEGAGNQPQHF
.,TRBV14,.,13,TRBJ1-6,TGTGCCAGCAGCCAAGCATGGAATTCACCCCTCCACTTT,CASSQAWNSPLHF